This T cell receptor beta chain was recovered during a study of T cells in Graves' hyperthyroidism and ophthalmopathy. General study results and limits: Ophthalmopathy, as predicted by the model, came a median roughly 6.8 months after the prediction.

The source material, RNA transcripts, was used to amplify TCR beta CDR3 regions. Initially, a first-round RT-PCR of the TCR CDR3 employed the HTBI primer set. TCRdb ran MiXCR on the multiplex PCR reads and lists one entry per CDR3 protein. The sample shows 200,000 to 250,000 distinct CDR3 sequences, about 16% of them seen only once. This clonotype was seen ten or more times. No antigen is known for it. The CDR3 is 13 residues long. The germline V and J ends were trimmed by 5 bases and 7 bases, with 14 bases remaining between them. Germline lookup yields CDR1 MDHEN and CDR2 SYDVKM. Sequencing used blood. The gene calls are TRBV28 and TRBJ2-5; no clear D. The TCR sequence derives from a woman aged 18-29 years with Graves' ophthalmopathy. CDR3 coding DNA: TGTGCCAGCAGTAGCGACATGTGGTCGACCCAGTACTTC. Its protein is CASSSDMWSTQYF.